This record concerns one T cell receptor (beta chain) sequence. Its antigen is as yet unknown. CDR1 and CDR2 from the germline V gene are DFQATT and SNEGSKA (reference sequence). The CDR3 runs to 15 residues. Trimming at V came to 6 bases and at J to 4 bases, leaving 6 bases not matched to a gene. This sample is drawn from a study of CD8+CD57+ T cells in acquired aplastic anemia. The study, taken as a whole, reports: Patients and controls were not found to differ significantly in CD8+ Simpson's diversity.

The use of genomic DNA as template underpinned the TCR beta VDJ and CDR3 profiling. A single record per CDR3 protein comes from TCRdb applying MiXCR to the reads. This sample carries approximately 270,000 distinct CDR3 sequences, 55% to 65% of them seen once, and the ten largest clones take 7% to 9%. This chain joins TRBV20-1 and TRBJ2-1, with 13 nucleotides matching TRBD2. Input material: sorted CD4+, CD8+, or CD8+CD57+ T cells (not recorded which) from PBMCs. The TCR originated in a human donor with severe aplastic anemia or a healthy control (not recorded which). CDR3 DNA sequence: TGCAGTGCCCCAAGGACTAGCGGGGGATACAATGAGCAGTTCTTC. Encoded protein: CSAPRTSGGYNEQFF.